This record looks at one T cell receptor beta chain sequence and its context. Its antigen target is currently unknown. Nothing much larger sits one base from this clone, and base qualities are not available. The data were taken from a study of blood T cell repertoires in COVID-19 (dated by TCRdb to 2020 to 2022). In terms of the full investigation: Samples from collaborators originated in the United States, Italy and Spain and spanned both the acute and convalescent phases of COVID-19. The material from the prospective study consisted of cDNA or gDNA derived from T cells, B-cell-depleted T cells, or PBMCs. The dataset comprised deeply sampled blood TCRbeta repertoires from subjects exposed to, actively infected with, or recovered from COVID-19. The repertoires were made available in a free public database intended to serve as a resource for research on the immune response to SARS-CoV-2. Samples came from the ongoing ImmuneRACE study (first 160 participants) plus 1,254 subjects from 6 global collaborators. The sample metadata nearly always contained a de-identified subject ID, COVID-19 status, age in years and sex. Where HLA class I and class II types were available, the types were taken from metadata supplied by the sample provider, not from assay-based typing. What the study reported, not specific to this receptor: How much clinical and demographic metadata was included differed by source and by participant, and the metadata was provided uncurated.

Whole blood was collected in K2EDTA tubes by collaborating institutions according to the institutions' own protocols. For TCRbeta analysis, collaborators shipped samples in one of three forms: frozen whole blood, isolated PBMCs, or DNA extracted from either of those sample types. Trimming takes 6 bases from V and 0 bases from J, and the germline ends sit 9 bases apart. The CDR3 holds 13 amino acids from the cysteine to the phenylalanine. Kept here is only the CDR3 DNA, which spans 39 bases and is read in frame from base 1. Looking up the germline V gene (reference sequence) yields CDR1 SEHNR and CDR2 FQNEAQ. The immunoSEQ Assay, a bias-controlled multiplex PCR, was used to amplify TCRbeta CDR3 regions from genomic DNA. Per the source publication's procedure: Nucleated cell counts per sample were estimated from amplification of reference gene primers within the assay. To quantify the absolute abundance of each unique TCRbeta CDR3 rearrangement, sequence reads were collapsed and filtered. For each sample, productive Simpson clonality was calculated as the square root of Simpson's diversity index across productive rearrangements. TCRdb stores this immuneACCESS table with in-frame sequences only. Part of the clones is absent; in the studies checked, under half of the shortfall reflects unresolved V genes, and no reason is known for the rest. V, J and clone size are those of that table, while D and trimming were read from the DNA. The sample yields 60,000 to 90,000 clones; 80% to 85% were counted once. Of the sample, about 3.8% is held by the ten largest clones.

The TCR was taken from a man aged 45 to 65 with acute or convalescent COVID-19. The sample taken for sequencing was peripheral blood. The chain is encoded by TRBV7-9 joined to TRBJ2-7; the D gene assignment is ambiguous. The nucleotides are TGTGCCAGCAGGTATAGCAGCTCCTACGAGCAGTACTTC. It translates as CASRYSSSYEQYF.